Following are 8 T cell receptor beta chains from one sample sequenced in a study of CD8 T cells in Susac syndrome. A quantity of roughly 0.5 to 1 ug RNA underwent reverse transcription using random hexamers. TCRdb re-analysed the immunoSEQ multiplex PCR reads in MiXCR, keeping a single row per CDR3 protein. Found here are around 200,000 distinct CDR3 sequences, roughly 94% of them singletons; the top ten hold approximately 0.081%. The sequenced sample consisted of CD4+ T cells from PBMCs. The receptors shown here come from a human donor with multiple sclerosis.

This chain connects TRBV3-1 to TRBJ2-7; the D is unclear. Germline CDR1 LGHDT, CDR2 YNNKEL (reference sequence). V was cut by 4 bases and J by 4 bases, with 14 bases left in between. CDR3 length: 14 amino acids. This chain's CDR3 is CASSPETGPYEQYF. DNA of the CDR3: TGTGCCAGCAGCCCCGAGACTGGGCCTTACGAGCAGTACTTC.

V gene TRBV7-2 combines with J gene TRBJ2-5; D uncertain. The length of the CDR3 is 14 residues. V was pared by 4 bases and J by 1 base, with 10 bases between. Germline assignment: CDR1 SGHTA and CDR2 FQGNSA. CDR3 in amino acids: CASSSKGFQETQYF. In nucleotides, the CDR3 is TGTGCCAGCAGCTCCAAAGGCTTCCAAGAGACCCAGTACTTC.

V usage is TRBV9 and J usage is TRBJ1-6, with D possibly being TRBD1 (6 bases). Germline V gene lookup returns CDR1 SGDLS and CDR2 YYNGEE. V was clipped by 0 bases and J by 11 bases, with 12 bases between them. CDR3 length: 14 amino acids. The CDR3 DNA reads as TGTGCCAGCAGCGTAGACCAACAGGGAACACCCCTCCACTTT. It yields the protein CASSVDQQGTPLHF.

This chain connects TRBV6-5 to TRBJ2-5; D perhaps matches TRBD1 (5 bases). CDR3 length equals 13 residues. Germline assignment: CDR1 MNHEY and CDR2 SVGAGI. V lost 6 bases, J lost 5 bases, and 13 bases lay in between. CDR3 bases: TGTGCCAGCAGAGACAGCAGCCGGGAGACCCAGTACTTC. This codes for CASRDSSRETQYF.

This chain links TRBV3-1 with TRBJ2-7, with a weak D call TRBD1 (5 bases). This CDR3 region has 11 residues. With 5 bases removed from V and 5 bases from J, the gap between germline ends came to 7 bases. Germline CDR1 is LGHDT and CDR2 is YNNKEL (reference sequence). Here the CDR3 DNA reads TGTGCCAGCAGCATAGGGGACGAGCAGTACTTC. This translates into CASSIGDEQYF.

V is TRBV29-1 and J is TRBJ2-1, with D possibly being TRBD1 or TRBD2 (5 bases each). From germline, CDR1 is SQVTM and CDR2 ANQGSEA. The CDR3 loop spans 15 amino acids. Trimming took off 7 bases at V and 5 bases at J, with 21 bases between the two ends. The CDR3 bases are TGCAGCGCCCTCCGGGACGCCCCCGGGCACAATGAGCAGTTCTTC. Encoded protein: CSALRDAPGHNEQFF.

The chain uses TRBV29-1 and TRBJ2-5; tentatively, D is TRBD2 (6 bases). Trimming cost V 1 base and J 4 bases, with 13 bases left between them. Looked up from germline, CDR1 is SQVTM and CDR2 is ANQGSEA. The CDR3 length is 14 residues. The CDR3: CSVEGWEVSETQYF. DNA of the CDR3: TGCAGCGTTGAAGGTTGGGAGGTTTCAGAGACCCAGTACTTC. Combining the CDR3 with reference TRBV29-1 and TRBJ2-5 gives the whole variable domain SAVISQKPSRDICQRGTSLTIQCQVDSQVTMMFWYRQQPGQSLTLIATANQGSEATYESGFVIDKFPISRPNLTFSTLTVSNMSPEDSSIYLCSVEGWEVSETQYFGPGTRLLVL.

V usage is TRBV29-1 and J usage is TRBJ1-2; possible D gene TRBD1, 6 bases. V shed 8 bases and J shed 2 bases, with 9 bases lying between them. Germline values: CDR1 SQVTM, CDR2 ANQGSEA. The CDR3 loop spans 11 amino acids. For the CDR3, the DNA is TGCAGCACGGACAGCAACTATGGCTACACCTTC. Its protein product is CSTDSNYGYTF.